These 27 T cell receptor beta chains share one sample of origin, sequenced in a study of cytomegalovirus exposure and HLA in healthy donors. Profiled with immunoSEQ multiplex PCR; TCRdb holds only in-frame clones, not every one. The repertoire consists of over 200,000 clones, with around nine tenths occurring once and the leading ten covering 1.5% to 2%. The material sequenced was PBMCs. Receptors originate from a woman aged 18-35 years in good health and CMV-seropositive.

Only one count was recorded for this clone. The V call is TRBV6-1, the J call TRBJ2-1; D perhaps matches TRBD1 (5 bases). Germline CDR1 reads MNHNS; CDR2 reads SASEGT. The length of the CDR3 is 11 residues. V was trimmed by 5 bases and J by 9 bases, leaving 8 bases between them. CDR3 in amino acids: CASSRRGEQFF. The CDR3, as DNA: TGTGCCAGCAGTCGAAGGGGTGAGCAGTTCTTC.

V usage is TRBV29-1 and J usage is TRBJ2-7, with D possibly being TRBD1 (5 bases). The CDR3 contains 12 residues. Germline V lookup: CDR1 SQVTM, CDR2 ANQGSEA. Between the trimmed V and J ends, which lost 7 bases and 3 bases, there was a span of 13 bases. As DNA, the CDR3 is TGCAGCGCCATGGACACTATCTACGAGCAGTACTTC. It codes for CSAMDTIYEQYF.

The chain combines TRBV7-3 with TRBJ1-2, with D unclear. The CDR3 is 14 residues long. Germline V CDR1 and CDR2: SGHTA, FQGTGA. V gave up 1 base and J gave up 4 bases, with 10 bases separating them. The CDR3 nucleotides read TGTGCCAGCAGCTTAAGGGCAGCCGGCTATGGCTACACCTTC. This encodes CASSLRAAGYGYTF.

CDR3 in DNA: TGTGCCAGCAGTTTAGCCGGGAGGCACTACAATGAGCAGTTCTTC. Encoded protein: CASSLAGRHYNEQFF. The J gene is TRBJ2-1, the V gene TRBV27, with 7 bases aligning to TRBD2. The germline gives CDR1 MNHEY, CDR2 SMNVEV (reference sequence). V trimming: 2 bases; J trimming: 3 bases; junction bases outside the gene matches: 4. The CDR3 totals 15 residues.

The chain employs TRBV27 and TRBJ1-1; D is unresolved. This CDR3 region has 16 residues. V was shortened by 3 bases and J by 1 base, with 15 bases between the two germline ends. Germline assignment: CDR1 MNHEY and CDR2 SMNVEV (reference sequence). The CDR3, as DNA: TGTGCCAGCAGTTTTTTGCGGAGTCCGCAGAACACTGAAGCTTTCTTT. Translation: CASSFLRSPQNTEAFF.

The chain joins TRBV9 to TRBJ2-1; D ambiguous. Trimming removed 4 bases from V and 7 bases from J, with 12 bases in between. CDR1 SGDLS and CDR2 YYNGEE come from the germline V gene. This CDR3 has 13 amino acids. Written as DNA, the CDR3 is TGTGCCAGCAGCCCCCCCCGCCTAAATGAGCAGTTCTTC. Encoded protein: CASSPPRLNEQFF. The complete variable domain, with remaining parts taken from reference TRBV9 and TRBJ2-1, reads DSGVTQTPKHLITATGQRVTLRCSPRSGDLSVYWYQQSLDQGLQFLIQYYNGEERAKGNILERFSAQQFPDLHSELNLSSLELGDSALYFCASSPPRLNEQFFGPGTRLTVL.

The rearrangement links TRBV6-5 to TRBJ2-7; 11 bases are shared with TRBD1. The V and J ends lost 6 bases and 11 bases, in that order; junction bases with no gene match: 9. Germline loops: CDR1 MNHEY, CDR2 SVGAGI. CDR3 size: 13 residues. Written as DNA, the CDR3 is TGTGCCAGCAGCAGAAGGACAGGGGGCTGGAAGTACTTC. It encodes CASSRRTGGWKYF.

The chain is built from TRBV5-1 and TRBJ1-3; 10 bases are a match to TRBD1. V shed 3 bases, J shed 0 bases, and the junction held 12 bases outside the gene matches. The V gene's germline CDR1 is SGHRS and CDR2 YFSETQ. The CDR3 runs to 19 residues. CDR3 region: CASSSGQGKVTHSGNTIYF. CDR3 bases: TGCGCCAGCAGCTCGGGACAGGGGAAAGTAACCCACTCTGGAAACACCATATATTTT.

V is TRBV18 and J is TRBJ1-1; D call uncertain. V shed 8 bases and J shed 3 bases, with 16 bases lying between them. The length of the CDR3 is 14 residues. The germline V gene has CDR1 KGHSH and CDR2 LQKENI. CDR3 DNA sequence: TGTGCCAGCCGACCTGCGGAAGTGGACACTGAAGCTTTCTTT. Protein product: CASRPAEVDTEAFF.

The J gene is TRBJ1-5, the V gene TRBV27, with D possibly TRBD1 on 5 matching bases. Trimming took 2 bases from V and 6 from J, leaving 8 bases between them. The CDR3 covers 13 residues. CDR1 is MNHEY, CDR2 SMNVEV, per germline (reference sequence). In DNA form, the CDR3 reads TGTGCCAGCAGTTTAACCAGGGCTCAGCCCCAGCATTTT. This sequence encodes CASSLTRAQPQHF.

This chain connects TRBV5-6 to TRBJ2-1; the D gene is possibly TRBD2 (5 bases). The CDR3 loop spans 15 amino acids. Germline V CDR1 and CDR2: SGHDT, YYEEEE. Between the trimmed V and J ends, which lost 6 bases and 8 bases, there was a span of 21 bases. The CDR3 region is CASNRLRVRSDEQFF. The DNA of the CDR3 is TGTGCCAGCAACCGACTACGAGTCCGAAGCGATGAGCAGTTCTTC.

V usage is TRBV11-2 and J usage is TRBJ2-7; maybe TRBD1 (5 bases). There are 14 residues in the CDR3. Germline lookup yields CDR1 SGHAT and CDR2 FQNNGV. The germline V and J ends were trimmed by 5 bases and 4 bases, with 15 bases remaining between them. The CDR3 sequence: CASSPRLTEYEQYF. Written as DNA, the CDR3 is TGTGCCAGCAGCCCGCGCCTGACAGAGTACGAGCAGTACTTC.

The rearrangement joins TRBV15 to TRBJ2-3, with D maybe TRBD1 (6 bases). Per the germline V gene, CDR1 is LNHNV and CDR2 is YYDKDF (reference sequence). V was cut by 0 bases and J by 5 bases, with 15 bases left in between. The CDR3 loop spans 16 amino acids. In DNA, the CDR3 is TGTGCCACCAGCAGAGATAAAGCCAGGGGCGGAGATACGCAGTATTTT. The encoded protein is CATSRDKARGGDTQYF.

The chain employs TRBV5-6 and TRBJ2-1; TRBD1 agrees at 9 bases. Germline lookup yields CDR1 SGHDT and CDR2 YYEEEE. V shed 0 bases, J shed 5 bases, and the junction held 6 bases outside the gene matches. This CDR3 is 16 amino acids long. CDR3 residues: CASSLDRGQVNNEQFF. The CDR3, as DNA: TGTGCCAGCAGCTTGGACAGGGGGCAGGTTAACAATGAGCAGTTCTTC. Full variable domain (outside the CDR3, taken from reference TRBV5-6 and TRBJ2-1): DAGVTQSPTHLIKTRGQQVTLRCSPKSGHDTVSWYQQALGQGPQFIFQYYEEEERQRGNFPDRFSGHQFPNYSSELNVNALLLGDSALYLCASSLDRGQVNNEQFFGPGTRLTVL.

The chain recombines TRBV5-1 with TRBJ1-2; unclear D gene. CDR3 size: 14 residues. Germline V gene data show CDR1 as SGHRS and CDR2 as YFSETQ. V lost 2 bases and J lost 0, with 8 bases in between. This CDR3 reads CASSFPETNYGYTF. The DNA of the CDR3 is TGCGCCAGCAGCTTCCCCGAGACTAACTATGGCTACACCTTC. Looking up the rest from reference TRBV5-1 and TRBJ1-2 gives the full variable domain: KAGVTQTPRYLIKTRGQQVTLSCSPISGHRSVSWYQQTPGQGLQFLFEYFSETQRNKGNFPGRFSGRQFSNSRSEMNVSTLELGDSALYLCASSFPETNYGYTFGSGTRLTVV.

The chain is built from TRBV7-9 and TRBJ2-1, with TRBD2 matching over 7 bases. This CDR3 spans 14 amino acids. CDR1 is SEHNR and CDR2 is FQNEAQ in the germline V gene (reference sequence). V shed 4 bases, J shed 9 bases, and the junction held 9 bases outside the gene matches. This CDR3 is CASSSRGGVVEQFF. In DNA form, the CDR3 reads TGTGCCAGCAGCTCGAGGGGAGGGGTGGTTGAGCAGTTCTTC.

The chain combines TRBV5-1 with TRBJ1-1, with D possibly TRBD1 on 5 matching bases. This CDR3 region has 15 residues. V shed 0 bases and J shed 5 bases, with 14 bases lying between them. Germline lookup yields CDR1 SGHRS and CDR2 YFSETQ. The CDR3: CASSLVTGVGTEAFF. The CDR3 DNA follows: TGCGCCAGCAGCTTGGTTACAGGTGTTGGGACTGAAGCTTTCTTT.

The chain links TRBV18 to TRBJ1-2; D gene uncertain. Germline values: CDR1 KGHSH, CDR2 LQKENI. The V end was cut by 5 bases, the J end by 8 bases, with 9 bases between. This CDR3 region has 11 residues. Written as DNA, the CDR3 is TGTGCCAGCTCATCGATTCGGGGCTACACCTTC. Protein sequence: CASSSIRGYTF.

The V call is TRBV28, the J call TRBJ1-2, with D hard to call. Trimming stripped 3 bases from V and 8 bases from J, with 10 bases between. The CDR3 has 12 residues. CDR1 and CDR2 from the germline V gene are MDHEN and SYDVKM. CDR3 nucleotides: TGTGCCAGCAGTTTGCCGGGTTGGGGCTACACCTTC. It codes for CASSLPGWGYTF.

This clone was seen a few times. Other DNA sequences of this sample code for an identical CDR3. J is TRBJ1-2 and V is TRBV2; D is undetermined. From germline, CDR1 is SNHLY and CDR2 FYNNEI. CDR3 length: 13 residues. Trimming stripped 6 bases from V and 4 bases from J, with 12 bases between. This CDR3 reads CASSETGVYGYTF. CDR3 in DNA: TGTGCCAGCAGCGAAACGGGAGTCTATGGCTACACCTTC.

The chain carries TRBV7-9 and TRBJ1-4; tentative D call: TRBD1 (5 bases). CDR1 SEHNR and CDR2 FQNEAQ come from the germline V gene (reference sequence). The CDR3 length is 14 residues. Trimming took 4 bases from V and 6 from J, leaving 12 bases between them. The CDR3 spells CASSSFRGYEKLFF. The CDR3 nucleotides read TGTGCCAGCAGCTCCTTTCGGGGGTATGAAAAACTGTTTTTT. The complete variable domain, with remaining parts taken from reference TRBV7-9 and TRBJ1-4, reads DTGVSQNPRHKITKRGQNVTFRCDPISEHNRLYWYRQTLGQGPEFLTYFQNEAQLEKSRLLSDRFSAERPKGSFSTLEIQRTEQGDSAMYLCASSSFRGYEKLFFGSGTQLSVL.

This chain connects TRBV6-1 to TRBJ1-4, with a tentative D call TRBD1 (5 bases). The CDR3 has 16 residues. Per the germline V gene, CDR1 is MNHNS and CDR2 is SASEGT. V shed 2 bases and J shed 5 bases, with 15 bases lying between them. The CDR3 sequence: CASSELPQANNEKLFF. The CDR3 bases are TGTGCCAGCAGTGAACTCCCACAGGCAAACAATGAAAAACTGTTTTTT.

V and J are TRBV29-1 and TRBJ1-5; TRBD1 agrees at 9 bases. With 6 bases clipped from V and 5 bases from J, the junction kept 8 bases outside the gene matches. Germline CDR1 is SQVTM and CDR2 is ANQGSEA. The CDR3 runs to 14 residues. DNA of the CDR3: TGCAGCGTACCCGGGACAGGGATTGATCAGCCCCAGCATTTT. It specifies CSVPGTGIDQPQHF.

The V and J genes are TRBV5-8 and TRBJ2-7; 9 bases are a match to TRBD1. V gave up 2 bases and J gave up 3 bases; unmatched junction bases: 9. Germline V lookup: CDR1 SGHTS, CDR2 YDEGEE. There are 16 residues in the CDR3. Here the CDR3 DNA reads TGTGCCAGCAGCTTCAGCTCGACAGGGGGATACTACGAGCAGTACTTC. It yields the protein CASSFSSTGGYYEQYF. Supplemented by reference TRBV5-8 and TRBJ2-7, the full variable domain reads EAGVTQSPTHLIKTRGQQATLRCSPISGHTSVYWYQQALGLGLQFLLWYDEGEERNRGNFPPRFSGRQFPNYSSELNVNALELEDSALYLCASSFSSTGGYYEQYFGPGTRLTVT.

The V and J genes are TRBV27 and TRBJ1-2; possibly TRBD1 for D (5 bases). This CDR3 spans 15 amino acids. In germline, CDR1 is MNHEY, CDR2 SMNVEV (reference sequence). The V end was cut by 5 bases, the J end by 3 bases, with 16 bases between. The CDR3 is CASSPGWGRYYGYTF. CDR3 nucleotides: TGTGCCAGCAGTCCAGGCTGGGGCAGGTACTATGGCTACACCTTC.

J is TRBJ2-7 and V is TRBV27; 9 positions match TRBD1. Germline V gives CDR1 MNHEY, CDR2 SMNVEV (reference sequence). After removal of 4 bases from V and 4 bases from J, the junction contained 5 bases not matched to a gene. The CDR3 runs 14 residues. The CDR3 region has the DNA TGTGCCAGCAGTTCCCGGGACAGGGCGTACGAGCAGTACTTC. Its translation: CASSSRDRAYEQYF.

The CDR3 is CASGRDSSLETQYF. Here the CDR3 DNA reads TGTGCCAGCGGTCGGGACTCCTCTCTGGAGACCCAGTACTTC. This sequence joins TRBV6-6 and TRBJ2-5; D possibly corresponds to TRBD2 (6 bases). The CDR3 extends over 14 amino acids. V shed 8 bases and J shed 5 bases, with 18 bases lying between them. CDR1 is MNHNY and CDR2 is SVGAGI in the germline V gene (reference sequence).